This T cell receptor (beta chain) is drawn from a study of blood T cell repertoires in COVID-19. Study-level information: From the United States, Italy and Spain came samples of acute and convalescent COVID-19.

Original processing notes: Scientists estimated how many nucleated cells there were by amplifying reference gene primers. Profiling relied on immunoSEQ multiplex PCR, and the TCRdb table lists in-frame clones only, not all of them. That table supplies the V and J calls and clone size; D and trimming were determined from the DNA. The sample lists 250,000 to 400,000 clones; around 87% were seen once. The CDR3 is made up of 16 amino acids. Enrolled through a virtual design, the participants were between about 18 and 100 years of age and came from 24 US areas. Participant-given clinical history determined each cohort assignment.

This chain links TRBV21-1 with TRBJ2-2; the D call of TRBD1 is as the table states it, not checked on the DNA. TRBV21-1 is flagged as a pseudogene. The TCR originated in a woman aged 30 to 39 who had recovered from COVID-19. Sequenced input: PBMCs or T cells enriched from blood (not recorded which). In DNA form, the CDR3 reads TGTGCCAGCAGAAGGACAGGGGGCCCCCCCTGGCGGGAGCTGTTTTTT. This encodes CASRRTGGPPWRELFF.